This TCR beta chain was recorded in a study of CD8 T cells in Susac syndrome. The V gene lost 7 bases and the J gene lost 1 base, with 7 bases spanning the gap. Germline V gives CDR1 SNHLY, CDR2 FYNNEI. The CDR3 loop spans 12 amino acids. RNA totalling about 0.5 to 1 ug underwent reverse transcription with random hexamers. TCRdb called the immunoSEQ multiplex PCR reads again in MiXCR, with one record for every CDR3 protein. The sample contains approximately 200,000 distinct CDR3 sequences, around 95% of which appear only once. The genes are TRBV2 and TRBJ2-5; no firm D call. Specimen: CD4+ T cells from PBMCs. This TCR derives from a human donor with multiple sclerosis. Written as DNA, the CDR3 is TGTGCCAGCACCACGGGCCAAGAGACCCAGTACTTC. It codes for CASTTGQETQYF.